These 17 T cell receptor beta chains came from one sample sequenced in a study of T cell changes during pregnancy in multiple sclerosis (dated 2019 in TCRdb). Library creation used the immunoSEQ multiplex PCR assay. Entries here come from immuneACCESS through TCRdb and include only in-frame sequences with V and J called. Some clones fail to appear in such tables; in the studies checked, an unresolved V gene covers under half of the shortfall, and the cause of the remainder is unknown. For this sample the table gives tens of thousands of clones, of which roughly nine tenths were detected only once. The ten biggest clones cover about 2.5% of the sample. Sequencing used peripheral blood, obtained in the third trimester of pregnancy. Receptors were obtained from a female donor in good health, enrolled as a control in a pregnancy study.

The rearrangement joins TRBV4-1 to TRBJ1-5, with D tentatively TRBD1 (5 bases). From germline, CDR1 is MGHRA and CDR2 YSYEKL. CDR3 size: 18 residues. Deletions cut 4 bases from V and 0 bases from J, with 19 bases between. In nucleotides, the CDR3 is TGCGCCAGCAGCCTCGGGCAGGGTATCTCGAATAGCAATCAGCCCCAGCATTTT. The encoded protein is CASSLGQGISNSNQPQHF.

CDR3 nucleotides: TGTGCCAGCAGTCAACAGGTGAACACTGAAGCTTTCTTT. This sequence encodes CASSQQVNTEAFF. The chain links TRBV6-4 to TRBJ1-1, with TRBD1 as a possible D gene (5 bases). CDR3 size: 13 residues. The germline gives CDR1 MRHNA, CDR2 SNTAGT. V lost 5 bases, J lost 0 bases, and 7 bases lay in between.

The rearrangement joins TRBV7-8 to TRBJ2-7; 10 positions agree with TRBD1. V was clipped by 5 bases and J by 4 bases; unmatched bases: 8. The CDR3 has 15 residues. CDR1 SGHVS and CDR2 FQNEAQ come from the germline V gene. The CDR3, as DNA: TGTGCCAGCAGCCAACCCGGGACAGGGGTGTACGAGCAGTACTTC. This codes for CASSQPGTGVYEQYF.

The CDR3 coding sequence is TGTGCCAGCAGTTCGACAGGAGGAAGTACTGAAGCTTTCTTT. Translation: CASSSTGGSTEAFF. The chain combines TRBV27 with TRBJ1-1, with D perhaps TRBD1 (6 bases). Germline CDR1 reads MNHEY; CDR2 reads SMNVEV (reference sequence). The CDR3 extends over 14 amino acids. Trimming cost V 4 bases and J 5 bases, with 14 bases left between them.

The rearrangement joins TRBV11-2 to TRBJ1-2, with a tentative D call TRBD1 (5 bases). Trimming removed 1 base at V and 4 bases at J, with 7 bases between. The CDR3 consists of 13 residues. Germline-derived CDR1 and CDR2 are SGHAT and FQNNGV. The CDR3 DNA reads as TGTGCCAGCAGCTTAGGCAGGGCCTATGGCTACACCTTC. Its protein product is CASSLGRAYGYTF.

The chain uses TRBV6-5 and TRBJ1-2; D remains ambiguous. Per germline, CDR1 MNHEY and CDR2 SVGAGI. This CDR3 is built from 12 residues. Between the trimmed V and J ends, which lost 6 bases and 7 bases, there was a span of 12 bases. Written as DNA, the CDR3 is TGTGCCAGCAGGCCTGACACATCTGGCTACACCTTC. This gives the protein CASRPDTSGYTF.

The rearrangement joins TRBV30 to TRBJ1-5; 8 bases align to TRBD1. CDR1 and CDR2 (germline): GTSNPN, SVGIG (reference sequence). With 2 bases clipped from V and 1 base from J, the junction kept 4 bases outside the gene matches. This CDR3 region has 15 residues. The chain's CDR3 is CAWSPRTGSNQPQHF. In DNA form, the CDR3 reads TGTGCCTGGAGTCCCCGGACAGGGAGCAATCAGCCCCAGCATTTT. Filled out from reference TRBV30 and TRBJ1-5, the complete variable domain reads SQTIHQWPATLVQPVGSPLSLECTVEGTSNPNLYWYRQAAGRGLQLLFYSVGIGQISSEVPQNLSASRPQDRQFILSSKKLLLSDSGFYLCAWSPRTGSNQPQHFGDGTRLSIL.

The chain combines TRBV7-9 with TRBJ2-2, with TRBD2 as a possible D gene (5 bases). Trimming cost V 3 bases and J 0 bases, with 11 bases left between them. Germline loops: CDR1 SEHNR, CDR2 FQNEAQ (reference sequence). The CDR3 sequence is 16 residues long. The CDR3 nucleotides read TGTGCCAGCAGCTTCGAGGGTAACCCGAACACCGGGGAGCTGTTTTTT. It encodes CASSFEGNPNTGELFF.

This clone was recorded only once. The chain combines TRBV27 with TRBJ2-7, with D possibly TRBD1 on 6 matching bases. The CDR3 length is 19 residues. The ends were cut back, 7 bases at V and 1 base at J, with 29 bases in the middle. The germline V gene encodes CDR1 MNHEY and CDR2 SMNVEV (reference sequence). CDR3 sequence (DNA): TGTGCCAGCACTATGCTGCACTCCGGGCAGGGGAGAGGTTCCTACGAGCAGTACTTC. Protein: CASTMLHSGQGRGSYEQYF.

This rearrangement joins TRBV27 to TRBJ2-3, with 9 nucleotides matching TRBD2. Germline V gene lookup returns CDR1 MNHEY and CDR2 SMNVEV (reference sequence). The CDR3 is made up of 17 amino acids. The trim removed 5 bases at V and 0 bases at J, leaving 9 bases unmatched. CDR3 sequence reads: CASSPGRLAASTDTQYF. The CDR3 DNA is TGTGCCAGCAGTCCCGGTAGACTAGCGGCTAGCACAGATACGCAGTATTTT.

The gene calls are TRBV7-3 and TRBJ2-4, with 8 bases fitting TRBD1. Germline values: CDR1 SGHTA, CDR2 FQGTGA. Trimming at V came to 2 bases and at J to 1 base, leaving 1 base not matched to a gene. CDR3 length equals 15 residues. Written as DNA, the CDR3 is TGTGCCAGCAGCTTAGACAGGGGCGCCAAAAACATTCAGTACTTC. Protein sequence: CASSLDRGAKNIQYF.

The chain's CDR3 is CASSASFSGAGNEQFF. In nucleotides, the CDR3 is TGTGCCAGCAGCGCCTCCTTTAGCGGGGCTGGGAATGAGCAGTTCTTC. The J gene is TRBJ2-1, the V gene TRBV7-2; 8 bases are a match to TRBD2. Germline CDR1 is SGHTA and CDR2 is FQGNSA. The CDR3 runs to 16 residues. The trim removed 5 bases at V and 7 bases at J, leaving 13 bases unmatched.

This chain connects TRBV6-1 to TRBJ1-4; 7 bases line up with TRBD1. Trimming at V came to 4 bases and at J to 8 bases, leaving 4 bases not matched to a gene. Germline CDR1 MNHNS, CDR2 SASEGT. CDR3 length: 13 residues. CDR3 DNA: TGTGCCAGCAGTGTTGACAGGGAAGAAAAACTGTTTTTT. Its protein is CASSVDREEKLFF.

On this clone: The junction and the germline gene differ at one end; a read error may be behind it. The chain combines TRBV7-7 with TRBJ2-1; TRBD2 is a possible D gene (5 bases). The CDR3 is 13 amino acids. In germline, CDR1 is SSHAT, CDR2 FNYEAQ (reference sequence). In DNA, the CDR3 is TGTGCTAGCAGCTTAGCGCTTGCGGATGAGCAGTTCTTC. It is translated as CASSLALADEQFF.

The chain recombines TRBV27 with TRBJ2-1; tentatively, D is TRBD1 (6 bases). With 3 bases removed from V and 10 bases from J, the gap between germline ends came to 19 bases. From germline, CDR1 is MNHEY and CDR2 SMNVEV (reference sequence). The CDR3 runs to 15 residues. CDR3 region: CASSFGHTGPREQFF. CDR3 DNA: TGTGCCAGCAGTTTCGGGCATACAGGGCCGAGGGAGCAGTTCTTC.

The chain joins TRBV19 to TRBJ1-5; 7 nucleotides match TRBD1. This CDR3 region has 12 residues. V shed 5 bases and J 9 bases; nucleotides not matched to a gene: 4. Germline V gives CDR1 LNHDA, CDR2 SQIVND (reference sequence). The CDR3 region is CASSDRELPQHF. The CDR3, as DNA: TGTGCCAGTAGTGACAGGGAACTGCCCCAGCATTTT.

The rearrangement links TRBV5-1 to TRBJ2-5, with TRBD1 identical over 9 bases. The J segment lost 3 bases and the V segment lost 4 bases, leaving 10 bases of the junction unmatched. This CDR3 has 16 residues. Germline lookup yields CDR1 SGHRS and CDR2 YFSETQ. This chain's CDR3 is CASSPRPGQGKETQYF. CDR3 DNA: TGCGCCAGCAGCCCCAGGCCGGGACAGGGAAAAGAGACCCAGTACTTC.